Listed below are T cell receptor beta chains from one sample, sequenced in a study of T cell changes during pregnancy in multiple sclerosis. Profiling relied on immunoSEQ multiplex PCR, and the TCRdb table lists in-frame clones only, not all of them. The data show 25,000 to 30,000 clones, around nine tenths seen once. The source material was CD4+ T cells from peripheral blood mononuclear cells, sampled in the first trimester of pregnancy. Every receptor here comes from a female donor with multiple sclerosis, enrolled in a pregnancy study. Both conserved end residues are part of each CDR3. Fields, in order: clone size, V gene, D gene, J gene, CDR3 protein, CDR3 DNA. A D gene is named only where the DNA matches it firmly. Only part of the rows carry a size: once, few, many, or a class if the clone is expanded.

clone size: -; V gene: TRBV7-2; D gene: -; J gene: TRBJ1-2; CDR3 protein: CASSPPVITRQSYGYTF; CDR3 DNA: TGTGCCAGCAGCCCCCCGGTGATCACCCGACAGTCTTATGGCTACACCTTC
clone size: -; V gene: TRBV4-1; D gene: TRBD1; J gene: TRBJ2-7; CDR3 protein: CASSQGLGGLSYEQYF; CDR3 DNA: TGCGCCAGCAGCCAAGGTCTAGGGGGCCTCTCCTACGAGCAGTACTTC
clone size: -; V gene: TRBV7-3; D gene: -; J gene: TRBJ1-6; CDR3 protein: CASSLGGGGSPLHF; CDR3 DNA: TGTGCCAGCAGCCTGGGGGGTGGTGGTTCACCCCTCCACTTT
clone size: -; V gene: TRBV6-5; D gene: TRBD2; J gene: TRBJ2-5; CDR3 protein: CASNHGAGGQETQYF; CDR3 DNA: TGTGCCAGCAACCACGGAGCGGGGGGCCAAGAGACCCAGTACTTC
clone size: -; V gene: TRBV5-6; D gene: -; J gene: TRBJ2-5; CDR3 protein: CASSSLTSGETQYF; CDR3 DNA: TGTGCCAGCAGCTCTTTGACTAGTGGCGAGACCCAGTACTTC
clone size: -; V gene: TRBV30; D gene: TRBD1; J gene: TRBJ2-3; CDR3 protein: CAWSVRQGAVADTQYF; CDR3 DNA: TGTGCCTGGAGTGTACGACAGGGGGCTGTGGCAGATACGCAGTATTTT
clone size: -; V gene: TRBV7-8; D gene: TRBD2; J gene: TRBJ2-7; CDR3 protein: CASSALGSGVSYEQYF; CDR3 DNA: TGTGCCAGCAGCGCCCTGGGTAGCGGGGTTTCCTACGAGCAGTACTTC
clone size: -; V gene: TRBV6-5; D gene: TRBD2; J gene: TRBJ2-3; CDR3 protein: CASSYGAGFMDTQYF; CDR3 DNA: TGTGCCAGCAGTTACGGAGCGGGGTTCATGGATACGCAGTATTTT
clone size: -; V gene: TRBV6-5; D gene: TRBD2; J gene: TRBJ2-1; CDR3 protein: CASSYGRGGYNEQFF; CDR3 DNA: TGTGCCAGCAGTTACGGGCGGGGGGGGTACAATGAGCAGTTCTTC
clone size: -; V gene: TRBV5-8; D gene: TRBD1; J gene: TRBJ1-4; CDR3 protein: CASSTGQGAGIDEKLFF; CDR3 DNA: TGTGCCAGCAGCACCGGACAGGGGGCGGGGATTGACGAAAAACTGTTTTTT
clone size: once; V gene: TRBV2; D gene: TRBD2; J gene: TRBJ2-7; CDR3 protein: CASGSGGAKSYEQYF; CDR3 DNA: TGTGCCAGCGGTAGCGGGGGGGCCAAATCCTACGAGCAGTACTTC
clone size: -; V gene: TRBV28; D gene: TRBD1; J gene: TRBJ2-4; CDR3 protein: CASSSGTGANIQYF; CDR3 DNA: TGTGCCAGCTCGAGCGGGACAGGGGCGAACATTCAGTACTTC
clone size: -; V gene: TRBV21-1; D gene: -; J gene: TRBJ2-3; CDR3 protein: CASSKSKTQSGSSQYF; CDR3 DNA: TGTGCCAGCAGCAAATCCAAGACCCAAAGTGGGAGCTCGCAGTATTTT
clone size: -; V gene: TRBV27; D gene: -; J gene: TRBJ2-1; CDR3 protein: CASSPVRWDTSYNEQFF; CDR3 DNA: TGTGCCAGCAGTCCCGTTCGTTGGGACACCTCCTACAATGAGCAGTTCTTC
clone size: -; V gene: TRBV5-6; D gene: -; J gene: TRBJ2-7; CDR3 protein: CASSWAGPINGQYF; CDR3 DNA: TGTGCCAGCAGCTGGGCGGGTCCCATAAATGGGCAGTACTTC
clone size: -; V gene: TRBV2; D gene: -; J gene: TRBJ1-5; CDR3 protein: CASSERSGNQPQHF; CDR3 DNA: TGTGCCAGCAGTGAACGGTCAGGGAATCAGCCCCAGCATTTT
clone size: -; V gene: TRBV30; D gene: -; J gene: TRBJ1-3; CDR3 protein: CAWSIERSGNTIYF; CDR3 DNA: TGTGCCTGGAGTATTGAGCGCTCTGGAAACACCATATATTTT
clone size: once; V gene: TRBV6-1; D gene: TRBD1; J gene: TRBJ2-6; CDR3 protein: CASSRGGSGANVLTF; CDR3 DNA: TGTGCCAGCAGTCGAGGGGGCTCCGGGGCCAACGTCCTGACTTTC
clone size: -; V gene: TRBV27; D gene: TRBD2; J gene: TRBJ2-4; CDR3 protein: CASSPFREGGQYF; CDR3 DNA: TGTGCCAGCAGTCCTTTCCGGGAGGGGGGTCAGTACTTC
clone size: -; V gene: TRBV15; D gene: -; J gene: TRBJ2-1; CDR3 protein: CATSSARARYNEQFF; CDR3 DNA: TGTGCCACCAGCAGTGCTCGTGCCAGGTACAATGAGCAGTTCTTC
clone size: -; V gene: TRBV5-1; D gene: TRBD1; J gene: TRBJ2-5; CDR3 protein: CASSLDGTVQETQYF; CDR3 DNA: TGCGCCAGCAGCTTGGATGGGACAGTCCAAGAGACCCAGTACTTC
clone size: -; V gene: TRBV7-3; D gene: -; J gene: TRBJ2-5; CDR3 protein: CASSPAFRETQYF; CDR3 DNA: TGTGCCAGCAGCCCCGCGTTCCGAGAGACCCAGTACTTC
clone size: once; V gene: TRBV11-1; D gene: TRBD1; J gene: TRBJ1-2; CDR3 protein: CASSLDPTGHGYTF; CDR3 DNA: TGTGCCAGCAGCTTAGATCCGACAGGGCACGGCTACACCTTC
clone size: -; V gene: TRBV29-1; D gene: TRBD1; J gene: TRBJ1-2; CDR3 protein: CSVGQNYGYTF; CDR3 DNA: TGCAGCGTGGGACAGAACTATGGCTACACCTTC
clone size: once; V gene: TRBV10-3; D gene: TRBD1; J gene: TRBJ1-6; CDR3 protein: CAISEERTGDSPLHF; CDR3 DNA: TGTGCCATCAGTGAGGAGAGGACAGGGGACTCACCCCTCCACTTT
clone size: -; V gene: TRBV7-2; D gene: TRBD1; J gene: TRBJ1-5; CDR3 protein: CASSFRQGDQPQHF; CDR3 DNA: TGTGCCAGCAGCTTTCGACAGGGCGATCAGCCCCAGCATTTT
clone size: medium-sized; V gene: TRBV18; D gene: -; J gene: TRBJ1-6; CDR3 protein: CASSLTGSGSPLHF; CDR3 DNA: TGTGCCAGCTCATTAACAGGGTCAGGATCACCCCTCCACTTT
clone size: -; V gene: TRBV6-4; D gene: TRBD2; J gene: TRBJ2-3; CDR3 protein: CASSGTSGGADTQYF; CDR3 DNA: TGTGCCAGCAGTGGAACTAGCGGGGGGGCAGATACGCAGTATTTT
clone size: -; V gene: TRBV5-1; D gene: TRBD2; J gene: TRBJ2-7; CDR3 protein: CASSVTSGVREQYF; CDR3 DNA: TGCGCCAGCAGCGTGACTAGCGGGGTGAGGGAGCAGTACTTC
clone size: -; V gene: TRBV7-2; D gene: TRBD2; J gene: TRBJ2-2; CDR3 protein: CASSFSGGFTGELFF; CDR3 DNA: TGTGCCAGCAGCTTTTCGGGGGGATTCACCGGGGAGCTGTTTTTT
clone size: -; V gene: TRBV7-9; D gene: -; J gene: TRBJ1-4; CDR3 protein: CASSLAQGSFNEKLFF; CDR3 DNA: TGTGCCAGCAGCTTAGCGCAGGGATCCTTTAATGAAAAACTGTTTTTT
clone size: -; V gene: TRBV18; D gene: -; J gene: TRBJ1-1; CDR3 protein: CASSQIEGVTEAFF; CDR3 DNA: TGTGCCAGCTCACAGATCGAGGGCGTCACTGAAGCTTTCTTT
clone size: -; V gene: TRBV12-5; D gene: -; J gene: TRBJ1-1; CDR3 protein: CASGLTPDGQSLSNTEAFF; CDR3 DNA: TGTGCTAGTGGTTTGACCCCCGATGGACAGTCCCTATCTAACACTGAAGCTTTCTTT
clone size: few; V gene: TRBV21-1; D gene: -; J gene: TRBJ2-1; CDR3 protein: CASSNTDSSYNEQFF; CDR3 DNA: TGTGCCAGCAGCAACACAGACAGCTCCTACAATGAGCAGTTCTTC
clone size: -; V gene: TRBV28; D gene: TRBD1; J gene: TRBJ1-2; CDR3 protein: CASTGGQGATGYTF; CDR3 DNA: TGTGCCAGCACCGGTGGGCAGGGGGCGACCGGCTACACCTTC
clone size: -; V gene: TRBV2; D gene: -; J gene: TRBJ2-3; CDR3 protein: CASSVPDYGTDTQYF; CDR3 DNA: TGTGCCAGCAGTGTACCGGACTATGGCACAGATACGCAGTATTTT
clone size: -; V gene: TRBV28; D gene: TRBD2; J gene: TRBJ2-5; CDR3 protein: CASTRGLAGEETQYF; CDR3 DNA: TGTGCCAGCACTCGCGGACTAGCGGGGGAAGAGACCCAGTACTTC
clone size: -; V gene: TRBV23-1; D gene: -; J gene: TRBJ2-7; CDR3 protein: CARATDSYEQYF; CDR3 DNA: TGCGCCAGGGCAACAGACTCCTACGAGCAGTACTTC
clone size: medium-sized; V gene: TRBV5-6; D gene: TRBD2; J gene: TRBJ2-7; CDR3 protein: CASSWRGSTRQYF; CDR3 DNA: TGTGCCAGCAGCTGGCGGGGGTCTACGAGGCAGTACTTC
clone size: -; V gene: TRBV7-9; D gene: TRBD1; J gene: TRBJ2-7; CDR3 protein: CASSKQGSIGYEQYF; CDR3 DNA: TGTGCCAGCAGCAAACAGGGGTCAATTGGGTACGAGCAGTACTTC
clone size: -; V gene: TRBV2; D gene: -; J gene: TRBJ2-1; CDR3 protein: CASSEVQRYNEQFF; CDR3 DNA: TGTGCCAGCAGTGAAGTCCAGCGGTACAATGAGCAGTTCTTC
clone size: -; V gene: TRBV5-4; D gene: -; J gene: TRBJ1-1; CDR3 protein: CASSFFQGQTNTEAFF; CDR3 DNA: TGTGCCAGCAGTTTTTTCCAAGGACAAACGAACACTGAAGCTTTCTTT
clone size: once; V gene: TRBV6-5; D gene: -; J gene: TRBJ2-7; CDR3 protein: CASSYSGTYEQYF; CDR3 DNA: TGTGCCAGCAGTTACTCCGGTACCTACGAGCAGTACTTC
clone size: -; V gene: TRBV19; D gene: TRBD1; J gene: TRBJ2-7; CDR3 protein: CASSMNRGDHYEQYF; CDR3 DNA: TGTGCCAGTAGTATGAACAGGGGGGACCACTACGAGCAGTACTTC
clone size: -; V gene: TRBV4-3; D gene: TRBD1; J gene: TRBJ1-2; CDR3 protein: CASSHRTGDYGYTF; CDR3 DNA: TGCGCCAGCAGCCACCGGACAGGGGACTATGGCTACACCTTC
clone size: -; V gene: TRBV7-3; D gene: -; J gene: TRBJ2-3; CDR3 protein: CASSPSGTLSTDTQYF; CDR3 DNA: TGTGCCAGCAGCCCCTCCGGGACTCTAAGCACAGATACGCAGTATTTT
clone size: -; V gene: TRBV5-1; D gene: TRBD1; J gene: TRBJ1-6; CDR3 protein: CASSLMTGGNSPLHF; CDR3 DNA: TGCGCCAGCAGCTTGATGACAGGGGGGAATTCACCCCTCCACTTT
clone size: -; V gene: TRBV5-4; D gene: TRBD2; J gene: TRBJ2-3; CDR3 protein: CASSSRGTITDTQYF; CDR3 DNA: TGTGCCAGCAGCTCCCGGGGGACTATCACAGATACGCAGTATTTT